This record covers a single T cell receptor (beta chain). The antigen is unknown. The V gene end was trimmed by 2 bases and the J gene end by 5 bases; junction bases not matched to a gene: 6. The CDR3 loop spans 15 amino acids. In germline, CDR1 is SGDLS, CDR2 YYNGEE. This record comes from a study of beta chain features in type 1 diabetes. Overall study results and limits: Type 1 diabetes patients showed a moderate but significant shortening of TCRB CDR3s in all four CD4+ subsets.

The sequenced template was cDNA made from the entire isolated RNA. Method: immunoSEQ multiplex PCR; TCRdb's copy keeps in-frame clones and lacks some. Here the sample spans roughly 220,000 clones, approximately 16% being singletons. The chain links TRBV9 to TRBJ2-5, with 10 positions matching TRBD1. The sample comprised naive CD4+ T cells from blood. The TCR was taken from a man aged 30 to 39 with type 1 diabetes. In DNA, the CDR3 is TGTGCCAGCAGCGTGACGACAGGGGGCAGGGAGACCCAGTACTTC. Translation gives CASSVTTGGRETQYF.